This T cell receptor beta chain came from a study of shared clonotypes between healthy human individuals. The V end was cut by 5 bases, the J end by 4 bases, with 9 bases between. CDR1 and CDR2 (germline): SGHAT, FQNNGV. The CDR3 sequence is 13 residues long. Using immunoSEQ multiplex PCR, the repertoire was profiled, and TCRdb retains in-frame clones only, with some absent. The table has 2.3 million or so clones, 80% to 95% seen once. What was sequenced was naive CD4+ T cells from PBMCs. Regarding subset: CD45RA+ positively selected. The V gene is TRBV11-2, the J gene TRBJ1-3, with D unresolved. The clonotype comes from a man younger than 35 in good health. Some clones in this sample may be carry-over from other donors' samples. CDR3 coding DNA: TGTGCCAGCAGCCCCGCCGGGGGAAACACCATATATTTT. Translating gives CASSPAGGNTIYF.